This T cell receptor beta chain was observed in a study of blood T cell repertoires in COVID-19. Study as a whole: Donors in the United States, Italy and Spain gave samples during acute or convalescent COVID-19. PBMCs, B-cell-depleted T cells, or T cells were the source of the cDNA or gDNA that made up the material.

CDR1 and CDR2 from the germline V gene are SGDLS and YYNGEE. The CDR3 sequence is 11 residues long. Trimming took 0 bases from V and 8 from J, leaving 3 bases between them. Original analysis: Reference gene primers were amplified, and this amplification served to estimate nucleated cell counts. Here immunoSEQ multiplex PCR was the method, and the copy in TCRdb shows in-frame clones only, minus some. That table furnishes V, J and clone size, whereas the DNA furnished D and trimming. The table lists roughly 66,000 clones, about 91% of them singletons. Specimen: peripheral blood. This receptor was taken from a human donor in a cohort sampled during active COVID-19. The rearrangement uses TRBV9 and TRBJ2-1; no firm D call. The CDR3 loop is CASSVGDEQFF. As DNA, the CDR3 is TGTGCCAGCAGCGTAGGCGATGAGCAGTTCTTC.